The clone carrying this T cell receptor beta chain was observed many times. TCRdb fed the RT-PCR reads into MiXCR, producing one record per CDR3 protein. The sample lists some 10,000 distinct CDR3 sequences; about 20% were seen once. The data are from a study of patients and donors after allogeneic stem cell transplantation. This CDR3 has 15 amino acids. V lost 7 bases, J lost 0 bases, and 8 bases stayed unmatched. This TCR was sampled from a human donor who was either an allogeneic HSCT recipient or a stem cell or donor lymphocyte infusion donor (not recorded which). It is not recorded whose cells these are; they may come from a transplant donor. The V call is TRBV12-3 or TRBV12-4, the J call TRBJ1-2; 7 positions match TRBD1. The sample consisted of blood, either unsorted or a sorted T cell fraction (not recorded which). This CDR3 is CASTFVGQANYGYTF. The CDR3 DNA is TGTGCCAGCACCTTTGTCGGACAGGCTAACTATGGCTACACCTTC.